The present entry profiles one T cell receptor beta chain with its context. No antigen is known for it. This entry belongs to a study of T-cell reconstitution after alpha-beta-depleted transplantation in children. Study-level points and caveats: The high TCRbeta diversity at day 60 in some patients came from surviving recipient T cells and thymic progenitors. From newly produced T cells came most of the T-cell counts and diversity one year after transplant. About two months after transplant, alpha-beta T cells reportedly came from several hundred expanded graft clones.

Unique molecular identifiers were used in preparing the TCRbeta library. TCRdb re-called the PCR reads through MiXCR, storing one row per CDR3 protein. The sample includes fewer than 750,000 distinct CDR3 sequences, roughly 30% of them seen just once. The material sequenced was PBMCs, taken before TCRalphabeta/CD19-depleted stem cell transplant. This TCR came from a boy less than two years old with Wiskott-Aldrich syndrome, due to receive a stem cell transplant.

The CDR3 sequence is CSGSLAGSEQFF. CDR3 coding DNA: TGCAGCGGGTCTCTAGCGGGATCTGAGCAGTTCTTC. The genes are TRBV29-1 and TRBJ2-1; 9 nucleotides align to TRBD2. After removal of 7 bases from V and 9 bases from J, the junction contained 7 bases not matched to a gene. Germline V gene lookup returns CDR1 SQVTM and CDR2 ANQGSEA. This CDR3 has 12 residues.